Listed here are 21 T cell receptor beta chains from one sample, sequenced in a study of blood T cell repertoires in COVID-19. Profiling relied on immunoSEQ multiplex PCR, and the TCRdb table lists in-frame clones only, not all of them. Among around 140,000 clones listed, over 75% were seen once. Sequencing was performed on peripheral blood. These receptors all come from a man in his 70s with acute or convalescent COVID-19.

This clone was recorded a few times. The rearrangement uses TRBV12-3 or TRBV12-4 and TRBJ2-7, with 7 positions matching TRBD2. The CDR3 is made up of 13 amino acids. J lost 7 bases, V lost 3 bases, and 6 bases had no gene match. The CDR3 loop is CASSFGGGWEQYF. The CDR3 nucleotides read TGTGCCAGCAGTTTCGGCGGGGGATGGGAGCAGTACTTC.

The chain couples TRBV30 to TRBJ2-7; 8 bases are shared with TRBD2. This CDR3 spans 13 amino acids. The V segment lost 5 bases and the J segment 6 bases; nucleotides outside the gene matches: 9. Germline CDR1 GTSNPN, CDR2 SVGIG (reference sequence). The CDR3 DNA reads TGTGCCTGGGAAACGGTAGCGGGAACCGAGCAGTACTTC. Its protein product is CAWETVAGTEQYF.

The rearrangement links TRBV24-1 to TRBJ2-3; TRBD2 matches at 13 bases. V shed 5 bases, J shed 4 bases, and the junction held 2 bases outside the gene matches. From germline, CDR1 is KGHDR and CDR2 SFDVKD. This CDR3 comprises 15 residues. DNA of the CDR3: TGTGCCACCAGTGGGACTAGCGGGAGATCAGATACGCAGTATTTT. Translating it yields CATSGTSGRSDTQYF.

The chain combines TRBV7-9 with TRBJ1-1, with TRBD1 as a possible D gene (5 bases). This CDR3 has 14 residues. Germline lookup yields CDR1 SEHNR and CDR2 FQNEAQ (reference sequence). Trimming stripped 1 base from V and 4 bases from J, with 10 bases between. CDR3 nucleotide sequence: TGTGCCAGCAGCTTAGGCAGGGCGGCCACTGAAGCTTTCTTT. As protein: CASSLGRAATEAFF.

The rearrangement links TRBV15 to TRBJ2-1, with 8 nucleotides matching TRBD1. CDR3 size: 17 residues. In germline, CDR1 is LNHNV, CDR2 YYDKDF (reference sequence). J was trimmed by 0 bases and V by 2 bases; bases with no gene match: 6. CDR3 DNA: TGTGCCACCAGCAGATGGTCTACAGGGGGCTCCTACAATGAGCAGTTCTTC. Protein: CATSRWSTGGSYNEQFF.

This chain uses TRBV24-1 with TRBJ2-1, with a weak D call TRBD1 (5 bases). The CDR3 has 16 amino acids. Germline loops: CDR1 KGHDR, CDR2 SFDVKD. V lost 4 bases to trimming and J lost 0 bases, with 12 bases between them. In nucleotides, the CDR3 is TGTGCCACCAGTGAACCGACAGCCCGCTCCTACAATGAGCAGTTCTTC. It translates to CATSEPTARSYNEQFF.

V gene TRBV10-3 combines with J gene TRBJ1-1; weak D call: TRBD1 (6 bases). This CDR3 has 14 residues. The V end was cut by 6 bases, the J end by 4 bases, with 15 bases between. Germline V gives CDR1 ENHRY, CDR2 SYGVKD. CDR3 DNA: TGTGCCATCAGATTAGGGGGTTTAGGCACTGAAGCTTTCTTT. This sequence encodes CAIRLGGLGTEAFF.

The chain employs TRBV3-1 (or the pseudogene TRBV3-2) and TRBJ1-1; 11 positions agree with TRBD1. The CDR3 covers 15 residues. Trimming at V came to 7 bases and at J to 4 bases, leaving 8 bases not matched to a gene. CDR1 LGHDT and CDR2 YNNKEL come from the germline V gene (reference sequence). Here the CDR3 reads CASTPGGTGGTEAFF. The CDR3 bases are TGTGCCAGCACCCCTGGAGGGACAGGGGGCACTGAAGCTTTCTTT.

V usage is TRBV2 and J usage is TRBJ1-4; D is uncertain. This CDR3 is built from 15 residues. The V and J ends lost 5 bases and 4 bases respectively, with 14 bases between them. Germline V gene sequence: CDR1 SNHLY, CDR2 FYNNEI. The DNA for the CDR3 is TGTGCCAGCAGTTGGAGACGATTGGGTAATGAAAAACTGTTTTTT. It translates to CASSWRRLGNEKLFF.

V is TRBV5-1 and J is TRBJ1-3; D is possibly TRBD1 (5 bases). The CDR3 extends over 14 amino acids. Trimming stripped 6 bases from V and 5 bases from J, with 15 bases between. Germline V lookup: CDR1 SGHRS, CDR2 YFSETQ. CDR3 sequence: CASTEGPGRNTIYF. CDR3 in DNA: TGCGCCAGCACGGAGGGGCCGGGAAGAAACACCATATATTTT.

The chain combines TRBV6-6 with TRBJ2-2; D might be TRBD1 (6 bases). CDR1 MNHNY and CDR2 SVGAGI come from the germline V gene (reference sequence). The V end was cut by 2 bases, the J end by 7 bases, with 14 bases between. The CDR3 covers 15 residues. The DNA of the CDR3 is TGTGCCAGCAGTTACCGTCCAGGGGATGGCGGGGAGCTGTTTTTT. Its translation is CASSYRPGDGGELFF.

The V gene is TRBV5-1, the J gene TRBJ2-3, with 14 bases fitting TRBD2. Germline values: CDR1 SGHRS, CDR2 YFSETQ. The J segment lost 3 bases and the V segment lost 2 bases, leaving 2 bases of the junction unmatched. The CDR3 has 16 residues. The CDR3: CASSLRTSGRTDTQYF. CDR3 in DNA: TGCGCCAGCAGCTTACGGACTAGCGGGAGGACAGATACGCAGTATTTT.

The genes are TRBV30 and TRBJ2-1, with 7 bases identical to TRBD2. This CDR3 comprises 17 residues. After removal of 0 bases from V and 1 base from J, the junction contained 9 bases not matched to a gene. CDR1 is GTSNPN, CDR2 SVGIG, per germline (reference sequence). CDR3 DNA sequence: TGTGCCTGGAGTGTACATGGCGGGAGTACGTCCTACAATGAGCAGTTCTTC. Translating gives CAWSVHGGSTSYNEQFF.

V is TRBV5-5 and J is TRBJ2-2; the match to TRBD2 covers 11 bases. Germline V lookup: CDR1 SGHKS, CDR2 YYEKEE (reference sequence). The CDR3 is made up of 14 amino acids. J was trimmed by 6 bases and V by 3 bases; bases with no gene match: 1. CDR3 DNA sequence: TGTGCCAGCAGCTCACTAGCGGGAGCCGGGGAGCTGTTTTTT. Residues: CASSSLAGAGELFF.

The rearrangement joins TRBV5-4 to TRBJ2-1; TRBD2 might be the D (6 bases). Trimming removed 0 bases from V and 3 bases from J, with 10 bases in between. The germline CDR1 and CDR2 sequences are SGHNT and YYREEE (reference sequence). This CDR3 contains 15 residues. The CDR3 is CASSLGGVGYNEQFF. CDR3 coding DNA: TGTGCCAGCAGCTTGGGGGGGGTGGGCTACAATGAGCAGTTCTTC.

The chain combines TRBV5-1 with TRBJ1-1; D unclear. Germline CDR1 reads SGHRS; CDR2 reads YFSETQ. Trimming took 4 bases from V and 3 from J, leaving 28 bases between them. The CDR3 has 19 residues. DNA for the CDR3: TGCGCCAGCAGCCGAAATCCGGCGGGTGACTGGGTGTCGGACACTGAAGCTTTCTTT. Protein sequence: CASSRNPAGDWVSDTEAFF.

The V and J genes are TRBV5-1 and TRBJ2-3; TRBD2 matches at 11 bases. V gave up 4 bases and J gave up 5 bases; unmatched junction bases: 9. Germline values: CDR1 SGHRS, CDR2 YFSETQ. This CDR3 has 16 residues. The DNA for the CDR3 is TGCGCCAGCAGCCGTGTAGCGGGAGGGCAGGTAGATACGCAGTATTTT. Its translation: CASSRVAGGQVDTQYF.

The chain couples TRBV2 to TRBJ2-7; TRBD2 matches at 11 bases. Unmatched junction bases numbered 0, after V lost 5 bases and J lost 6 bases. The CDR3 loop spans 12 amino acids. From germline, CDR1 is SNHLY and CDR2 FYNNEI. The CDR3 coding sequence is TGTGCCAGCAGTACTAGCGGGGGCGAGCAGTACTTC. Protein product: CASSTSGGEQYF. Full variable domain (missing parts from reference TRBV2 and TRBJ2-7): EPEVTQTPSHQVTQMGQEVILRCVPISNHLYFYWYRQILGQKVEFLVSFYNNEISEKSEIFDDQFSVERPDGSNFTLKIRSTKLEDSAMYFCASSTSGGEQYFGPGTRLTVT.

The chain joins TRBV5-1 to TRBJ1-2; 8 nucleotides align to TRBD1. Germline trimming cut 5 bases from V and 0 bases from J; bases unmatched to any gene: 0. Germline loops: CDR1 SGHRS, CDR2 YFSETQ. This CDR3 has 13 residues. CDR3 nucleotides: TGCGCCAGCAGGGACAGGGCTAACTATGGCTACACCTTC. This codes for CASRDRANYGYTF.

The chain links TRBV28 to TRBJ1-1; no firm D call. CDR1 is MDHEN and CDR2 is SYDVKM in the germline V gene. CDR3 length: 13 amino acids. Trimming took off 4 bases at V and 10 bases at J, with 16 bases between the two ends. The CDR3 nucleotides read TGTGCCAGCAGTTCCCCCCGCGGGGTCGGAGCTTTCTTT. This codes for CASSSPRGVGAFF. The full variable domain, its missing parts supplied by reference TRBV28 and TRBJ1-1, is DVKVTQSSRYLVKRTGEKVFLECVQDMDHENMFWYRQDPGLGLRLIYFSYDVKMKEKGDIPEGYSVSREKKERFSLILESASTNQTSMYLCASSSPRGVGAFFGQGTRLTVV.

The CDR3 is CASSSKTAAYGYTF. The DNA for the CDR3 is TGTGCCAGCAGCTCGAAGACAGCAGCCTATGGCTACACCTTC. The chain links TRBV11-2 to TRBJ1-2; D may be TRBD1 (5 bases). The CDR3 length is 14 residues. Trimming took off 4 bases at V and 4 bases at J, with 13 bases between the two ends. The V gene's germline CDR1 is SGHAT and CDR2 FQNNGV.